This T cell receptor (beta chain) was recorded in a study of OX40 agonist ivuxolimab in advanced cancers. Findings and caveats of the study: Among T cells, CD8+ cells averaged more expanded clones than CD4+ cells. Certain nonresponding patients likewise had low normalized T-cell clonal expansion.

On this clone itself: Its antigen is undetermined.

Sequenced by immunoSEQ multiplex PCR; TCRdb stores in-frame clones only, minus some. The sample has roughly 35,000 clones, 82% seen once. In germline, CDR1 is SEHNR, CDR2 FQNEAQ (reference sequence). The CDR3 consists of 16 residues. Trimming removed 0 bases at V and 7 bases at J, with 18 bases between. This clonotype was obtained from an adult with an advanced solid tumor such as melanoma, head and neck, liver or kidney cancer. The chain links TRBV7-9 to TRBJ1-2; D call uncertain. The sample here was CD4+ or CD8+ T cells sorted from blood, taken in a trial of the OX40 agonist ivuxolimab. In DNA form, the CDR3 reads TGTGCCAGCAGCTTAGCAGGAGGGTCGATGAATCGTGGCTACACCTTC. Translating it yields CASSLAGGSMNRGYTF. The variable domain in full, with the rest retrieved from reference TRBV7-9 and TRBJ1-2, is DTGVSQNPRHKITKRGQNVTFRCDPISEHNRLYWYRQTLGQGPEFLTYFQNEAQLEKSRLLSDRFSAERPKGSFSTLEIQRTEQGDSAMYLCASSLAGGSMNRGYTFGSGTRLTVV.